The next 16 T cell receptor beta chains were all read from a single sample in a study of T cell changes during pregnancy in multiple sclerosis. The data were produced by immunoSEQ multiplex PCR, yet TCRdb's version contains in-frame clones alone and is incomplete. The sample shows 30,000 to 35,000 clones, 85% to 90% of them seen only once. Here the sequenced sample was CD8+ T cells from peripheral blood mononuclear cells, taken before pregnancy. The receptors were sampled from a female donor with multiple sclerosis, enrolled in a pregnancy study.

The rearrangement uses TRBV5-8 and TRBJ2-7; a weak D match, TRBD2 (7 bases). V lost 2 bases to trimming and J lost 4 bases, with 10 bases between them. This CDR3 spans 13 amino acids. Per the germline V gene, CDR1 is SGHTS and CDR2 is YDEGEE. The CDR3 spells CASSFGGHYEQYF. The CDR3 DNA is TGTGCCAGCAGCTTCGGGGGGCATTACGAGCAGTACTTC.

V and J are TRBV19 and TRBJ1-4; no firm D call. Trimming removed 2 bases at V and 0 bases at J, with 10 bases between. The CDR3 has 16 amino acids. CDR1 LNHDA and CDR2 SQIVND come from the germline V gene (reference sequence). For the CDR3, the DNA is TGTGCCAGTAGTATATTACGGGGAGCAACTAATGAAAAACTGTTTTTT. It codes for CASSILRGATNEKLFF.

The J gene is TRBJ2-3, the V gene TRBV11-1; 7 bases align to TRBD2. This CDR3 is built from 16 residues. V gave up 5 bases and J gave up 7 bases; unmatched junction bases: 15. Germline CDR1 reads SGHAT; CDR2 reads FQDESV (reference sequence). The CDR3 protein is CASSPRGWGGRNTQYF. Here the CDR3 DNA reads TGTGCCAGCAGCCCCCGGGGGTGGGGAGGGAGAAATACGCAGTATTTT.

V is TRBV9 and J is TRBJ1-5; D perhaps matches TRBD1 (5 bases). The CDR3 is 12 amino acids. Germline CDR1 is SGDLS and CDR2 is YYNGEE. The ends were cut back, 0 bases at V and 9 bases at J, with 7 bases in the middle. The CDR3 DNA follows: TGTGCCAGCAGCGTAGCGGGGGGGCCCCAGCATTTT. The encoded protein is CASSVAGGPQHF.

The chain is built from TRBV6-1 and TRBJ2-1; the match to TRBD2 covers 11 bases. Germline CDR1 and CDR2: MNHNS and SASEGT. V gave up 1 base and J gave up 10 bases; unmatched junction bases: 9. CDR3 size: 16 residues. The CDR3: CASSEEEGTSGLEQFF. The CDR3 nucleotides are TGTGCCAGCAGTGAAGAAGAGGGGACTAGCGGACTGGAGCAGTTCTTC.

V usage is TRBV15 and J usage is TRBJ2-1; weak D call: TRBD1 (5 bases). The CDR3 consists of 16 residues. CDR1 and CDR2 from the germline V gene are LNHNV and YYDKDF (reference sequence). The V and J ends lost 0 bases and 1 base respectively, with 10 bases between them. The CDR3 DNA reads TGTGCCACCAGCAGAGATTATGGGGCTTCCTACAATGAGCAGTTCTTC. Its protein product is CATSRDYGASYNEQFF.

This rearrangement joins TRBV6-1 to TRBJ2-5; TRBD2 matches at 7 bases. Germline CDR1 MNHNS, CDR2 SASEGT. V lost 2 bases and J lost 2; bases outside the gene matches: 5. The CDR3 is 15 amino acids. CDR3 in amino acids: CASSELGGGQETQYF. In DNA, the CDR3 is TGTGCCAGCAGTGAATTAGGCGGGGGTCAAGAGACCCAGTACTTC.

This clone was seen a few times. The CDR3 spells CASSLGRGAGAFF. CDR3 sequence (DNA): TGTGCCAGCAGCTTAGGTCGGGGGGCGGGAGCTTTCTTT. The genes are TRBV7-2 and TRBJ1-1; possible D gene TRBD1, 6 bases. The CDR3 runs to 13 residues. Germline assignment: CDR1 SGHTA and CDR2 FQGNSA. V lost 1 base and J lost 10, with 13 bases in between.

V usage is TRBV6-1 and J usage is TRBJ2-7, with D possibly matching TRBD2 (6 bases). The V end was cut by 6 bases, the J end by 4 bases, with 10 bases between. Germline V gene lookup returns CDR1 MNHNS and CDR2 SASEGT. CDR3 length: 12 residues. The CDR3 bases are TGTGCCAGCAGCGACGGGGGTTACGAGCAGTACTTC. Protein product: CASSDGGYEQYF.

The chain joins TRBV6-5 to TRBJ1-2, with D possibly matching TRBD1 (6 bases). V was trimmed by 5 bases and J by 0 bases, leaving 10 bases between them. Germline assignment: CDR1 MNHEY and CDR2 SVGAGI. This CDR3 region has 14 residues. The CDR3 region is CASSNREPNYGYTF. Here the CDR3 DNA reads TGTGCCAGCAGTAACAGGGAACCTAACTATGGCTACACCTTC.

This sequence joins TRBV5-3 and TRBJ1-1; unclear D gene. TRBV5-3 is sorted into the ORF group, with uncertain function. Trimming removed 10 bases at V and 7 bases at J, with 8 bases between. CDR3 length: 9 amino acids. The DNA for the CDR3 is TGTGCCGGCACCCATGAAGCTTTCTTT. Protein product: CAGTHEAFF.

The V and J genes are TRBV28 and TRBJ2-1; possibly TRBD2 for D (5 bases). Germline V gene sequence: CDR1 MDHEN, CDR2 SYDVKM. The length of the CDR3 is 14 residues. Trimming left V 3 bases short and J 4 bases short, with 10 bases between. CDR3 coding DNA: TGTGCCAGCAGTTTTCGAGCGGATTACAATGAGCAGTTCTTC. The encoded protein is CASSFRADYNEQFF. Looking up the rest from reference TRBV28 and TRBJ2-1 gives the full variable domain: DVKVTQSSRYLVKRTGEKVFLECVQDMDHENMFWYRQDPGLGLRLIYFSYDVKMKEKGDIPEGYSVSREKKERFSLILESASTNQTSMYLCASSFRADYNEQFFGPGTRLTVL.

The CDR3 is CASSLRGGGYEQYF. CDR3 nucleotide sequence: TGCGCCAGCAGCTTGCGTGGGGGGGGATACGAGCAGTACTTC. The chain has TRBV5-1 and TRBJ2-7, with 7 bases fitting TRBD2. CDR1 and CDR2 (germline): SGHRS, YFSETQ. The length of the CDR3 is 14 residues. V shed 1 base and J 4 bases; nucleotides not matched to a gene: 5.

The chain links TRBV5-4 to TRBJ1-1; TRBD1 is a possible D gene (6 bases). This CDR3 contains 12 residues. The V gene lost 7 bases and the J gene lost 0 bases, with 7 bases spanning the gap. Germline CDR1 is SGHNT and CDR2 is YYREEE (reference sequence). The CDR3 spells CASHRVNTEAFF. The DNA for the CDR3 is TGTGCCAGCCACAGGGTGAACACTGAAGCTTTCTTT.

This clone has only one observation. V and J are TRBV10-3 and TRBJ2-1, with D uncertain. The CDR3 has 14 residues. Germline V gene data show CDR1 as ENHRY and CDR2 as SYGVKD. V lost 4 bases and J 6 bases, leaving 13 bases between the germline ends. CDR3 in amino acids: CAISAPDRGNEQFF. The CDR3 DNA reads as TGTGCCATCAGTGCCCCAGATCGAGGCAATGAGCAGTTCTTC.

V usage is TRBV15 and J usage is TRBJ1-5; D remains unclear. Germline values: CDR1 LNHNV, CDR2 YYDKDF (reference sequence). The CDR3 extends over 18 amino acids. V was cut by 11 bases and J by 0 bases, with 26 bases left in between. The CDR3, as DNA: TGTGCCCTCAAATCGGAGGTTGAAAGAAACGATAGCAATCAGCCCCAGCATTTT. Its protein product is CALKSEVERNDSNQPQHF.